This T cell receptor (beta chain) was obtained from a study of vaccination and CD4 T cells after COVID-19. Overall study context: Ranging from 14 to 241, the interval between dose two and post-vaccine sampling had a median of 72 days. The study, taken as a whole, reports: Median SARS-CoV-2-reactive clonotypes rose from about 22 to 38, not significantly.

The table lists this clonotype with a few counts. Its antigen is as yet unknown. Described treatment: approximately 9-day PBMC culture with coronavirus spike peptide pools or control peptides (ViraFEST assay). Cell culture was performed with 2 million or so PBMCs per well in the presence of around 9.4 IU/ml IL-2 and 10 ug/ml peptide pools. Once cultured 10 days, CD4+ T cells underwent isolation by negative selection. The CDR3 has 12 residues. From germline, CDR1 is DFQATT and CDR2 SNEGSKA (reference sequence). V lost 1 base and J lost 4, with 7 bases in between. An Oncomine TCR Beta short-read assay was used to sequence the DNA from cultured CD4+ T cells. TCRdb re-analysed the PCR reads in MiXCR, keeping a single row per CDR3 protein. Here the sample spans 9,500 to 12,000 distinct CDR3 sequences, approximately 60% being singletons.

J is TRBJ1-2 and V is TRBV20-1; D is uncertain. The origin of this receptor is a human donor who had recovered from COVID-19. The sequenced material came from CD4+ T cells from blood, cultured in vitro. This CDR3 is CSARVDTYGYTF. The CDR3 bases are TGCAGTGCTAGAGTCGACACCTATGGCTACACCTTC.